These 24 T cell receptor beta chains were sequenced from one sample in a study of glioma-infiltrating T cells. Using RNA template, CDR3s of TCR alpha and beta were amplified with iRepertoire arm-PCR. MiXCR was run by TCRdb on the multiplex PCR reads, yielding one entry per CDR3 protein. The sample has around 390,000 distinct CDR3 sequences, about two fifths seen once; the top ten hold 12%. The sequencing input was glioma tissue, nonneoplastic brain tissue, or PBMCs (not recorded which). The origin of the receptors is a human donor with low-grade glioma or glioblastoma, undergoing nonglioma brain surgery, or in good health (not recorded which).

V is TRBV4-1 and J is TRBJ2-7, with 9 bases identical to TRBD2. The CDR3 consists of 16 residues. CDR1 MGHRA and CDR2 YSYEKL come from the germline V gene. The junction had 4 bases not matched to a gene; V was cut back by 0 bases and J by 1 base. The chain's CDR3 is CASSQDGAGGSYEQYF. The CDR3 region has the DNA TGCGCCAGCAGCCAAGACGGGGCGGGAGGGTCCTACGAGCAGTACTTC.

This clonotype appeared many times. The chain employs TRBV20-1 and TRBJ2-7; TRBD2 is a possible D gene (6 bases). CDR1 DFQATT and CDR2 SNEGSKA come from the germline V gene (reference sequence). This CDR3 region has 13 residues. V lost 1 base and J lost 4, with 11 bases in between. CDR3 bases: TGCAGTGCTAGAGTTAGCGGCCGGTACGAGCAGTACTTC. This codes for CSARVSGRYEQYF.

This chain joins TRBV9 and TRBJ1-1; no reliable D call. The germline V gene has CDR1 SGDLS and CDR2 YYNGEE. Trimming stripped 0 bases from V and 0 bases from J, with 9 bases between. CDR3 length: 15 amino acids. This CDR3 reads CASSVVEGMNTEAFF. For the CDR3, the DNA is TGTGCCAGCAGCGTAGTTGAGGGTATGAACACTGAAGCTTTCTTT.

The J gene is TRBJ2-7, the V gene TRBV6-5; either TRBD1 or TRBD2 may fit D (5 bases each). CDR3 length: 13 residues. CDR1 and CDR2 (germline): MNHEY, SVGAGI. V lost 2 bases and J lost 5, with 10 bases in between. The CDR3 DNA is TGTGCCAGCAGTTACCGGGGCATGAACGAGCAGTACTTC. Its protein product is CASSYRGMNEQYF.

The J gene is TRBJ2-2, the V gene TRBV20-1; the D gene is possibly TRBD1 (6 bases). The V gene lost 0 bases and the J gene lost 1 base, with 12 bases spanning the gap. The length of the CDR3 is 16 residues. Germline-derived CDR1 and CDR2 are DFQATT and SNEGSKA (reference sequence). CDR3 DNA: TGCAGTGCTAGAGATCGGCGCAGGGGGAACACCGGGGAGCTGTTTTTT. This sequence encodes CSARDRRRGNTGELFF.

As to this clonotype: The junction departs from germline at one end; a sequencing error may be responsible. The chain couples TRBV20-1 to TRBJ1-4; 9 bases fit TRBD1. This CDR3 comprises 15 residues. Germline V CDR1 and CDR2: DFQATT, SNEGSKA (reference sequence). The CDR3 protein is CSARASGQGYSPVHF. The CDR3, as DNA: TGCAGTGCTAGAGCCTCGGGACAGGGTTATTCACCCGTCCACTTT.

A note on this clonotype: Possible read error: a much larger clone is one base away. The genes are TRBV7-9 and TRBJ2-5; D perhaps matches TRBD1 (6 bases). The V gene's germline CDR1 is SEHNR and CDR2 FQNEAQ (reference sequence). This CDR3 contains 16 residues. CDR3 sequence reads: CASSFEPGQTQEAQYF. CDR3 DNA sequence: TGTGCCAGCAGCTTTGAACCTGGACAGACACAAGAGGCCCAGTACTTC.

This clonotype showed up just a few times. Written as DNA, the CDR3 is TGCAGTGCTAAGGGGGCGGTTCAGCCCCAGCATTTT. Protein sequence: CSAKGAVQPQHF. The chain uses TRBV20-1 and TRBJ1-5; 7 nucleotides line up with TRBD1. CDR1 is DFQATT and CDR2 is SNEGSKA in the germline V gene (reference sequence). After removal of 4 bases from V and 6 bases from J, the junction contained 3 bases not matched to a gene. The CDR3 consists of 12 residues.

The chain couples TRBV4-3 to TRBJ2-7; TRBD2 might be the D (5 bases). The germline CDR1 and CDR2 sequences are LGHNA and YSLEER. CDR3 length: 16 amino acids. V lost 0 bases and J lost 4, with 16 bases in between. Here the CDR3 DNA reads TGCGCCAGCAGCCAAGATTCGAGGGTCGAAGGGTACGAGCAGTACTTC. The encoded protein is CASSQDSRVEGYEQYF.

Notes on this clonotype: A much larger clone differs from this one at a single base, so this may be a read error. The chain uses TRBV7-2 and TRBJ2-3; no clear D. Per the germline V gene, CDR1 is SGHTA and CDR2 is FQGNSA. V gave up 10 bases and J gave up 6 bases, with 8 bases separating them. The CDR3 sequence is 10 residues long. The CDR3 nucleotides read TGTGCCACCCATGGGGATACGCAGTATTTT. It is translated as CATHGDTQYF.

This sequence joins TRBV7-2 and TRBJ2-2; D tentatively fits TRBD1 or TRBD2 (5 bases each). This CDR3 has 14 residues. CDR1 is SGHTA and CDR2 is FQGNSA in the germline V gene. V lost 8 bases and J lost 2, with 12 bases in between. The CDR3 DNA is TGTGCCAGCGGAAGGGACCGCAACACCGGGGAGCTGTTTTTT. Protein: CASGRDRNTGELFF.

In its sample, this clonotype was seen a few times. The rearrangement links TRBV2 to TRBJ2-5; D not certain. Trimming left V 3 bases short and J 4 bases short, with 15 bases between. The length of the CDR3 is 15 residues. Germline CDR1 SNHLY, CDR2 FYNNEI. The CDR3 DNA reads TGTGCCAGCAGTGAGATCAGCCGAGGCCCAGAGACCCAGTACTTC. Translation: CASSEISRGPETQYF.

The sample holds a few counts of this clonotype. The V and J genes are TRBV7-8 and TRBJ1-2; D is unresolved. The V end lost 1 base, the J end lost 4 bases, and 10 bases lay between the germline ends. The CDR3 contains 14 residues. CDR1 is SGHVS, CDR2 FQNEAQ, per germline. The CDR3 is CASSLDATPYGYTF. Written as DNA, the CDR3 is TGTGCCAGCAGCTTAGACGCTACCCCCTATGGCTACACCTTC.

In its sample, this clonotype was seen a few times. The gene calls are TRBV7-2 and TRBJ1-1, with D unclear. This CDR3 has 14 amino acids. Trimming took 1 base from V and 1 from J, leaving 7 bases between them. Germline V gives CDR1 SGHTA, CDR2 FQGNSA. Here the CDR3 reads CASSLEVKNTEAFF. The DNA of the CDR3 is TGTGCCAGCAGCTTAGAGGTCAAGAACACTGAAGCTTTCTTT.

This clonotype was counted between two and nine times. The chain is built from TRBV4-3 and TRBJ1-5, with a possible D match to TRBD1 (6 bases). Germline CDR1 is LGHNA and CDR2 is YSLEER. This CDR3 has 16 residues. The germline V and J ends were trimmed by 0 bases and 2 bases, with 11 bases remaining between them. The CDR3 DNA reads TGCGCCAGCAGCCAAGAGAGCAGGGGTGGCAATCAGCCCCAGCATTTT. This codes for CASSQESRGGNQPQHF.

A few counts support this clonotype. This rearrangement joins TRBV20-1 to TRBJ2-4, with 7 bases matching TRBD1. In germline, CDR1 is DFQATT, CDR2 SNEGSKA (reference sequence). CDR3 length: 15 amino acids. V lost 7 bases, J lost 2 bases, and 11 bases stayed unmatched. The chain's CDR3 is CSGLNRGSPKNIQYF. In DNA form, the CDR3 reads TGCAGTGGTCTTAACAGGGGTTCACCCAAAAACATTCAGTACTTC.

The gene calls are TRBV28 and TRBJ1-1; tentatively, D is TRBD1 (5 bases). The CDR3 loop spans 15 amino acids. Germline CDR1 is MDHEN and CDR2 is SYDVKM. Trimming removed 6 bases from V and 1 base from J, with 15 bases in between. The CDR3 protein is CASRDPGLGNTEAFF. DNA for the CDR3: TGTGCCAGCAGAGATCCGGGACTAGGGAACACTGAAGCTTTCTTT.

With respect to this clonotype: The junction departs from germline at one end; a sequencing error may be responsible. The chain employs TRBV28 and TRBJ1-5, with 10 nucleotides matching TRBD1. CDR3 size: 20 residues. Germline CDR1 and CDR2: MDHEN and SYDVKM. The CDR3 nucleotides read TGTGCCAGCAGTTTAACATTTCGGGACAGGGGCCCGGCGGCTTATCAGCCCCAGAATTTT. Residues: CASSLTFRDRGPAAYQPQNF.

J is TRBJ2-2 and V is TRBV4-2; weak D call: TRBD2 (6 bases). The CDR3 length is 15 residues. CDR1 and CDR2 (germline): LGHNA, YNFKEQ. V was cut by 1 base and J by 1 base, with 7 bases left in between. CDR3 DNA: TGTGCCAGCAGCCAAGTAGCGGTGAACACCGGGGAGCTGTTTTTT. Translating it yields CASSQVAVNTGELFF.

This clonotype showed up just a few times. The V gene is TRBV7-2, the J gene TRBJ1-2, with D maybe TRBD1 (6 bases). V was cut by 2 bases and J by 1 base, with 14 bases left in between. CDR3 size: 16 residues. CDR1 and CDR2 (germline): SGHTA, FQGNSA. CDR3 nucleotides: TGTGCCAGCAGCTTATGGGGGCTAGGTGATAACTATGGCTACACCTTC. Translating gives CASSLWGLGDNYGYTF.

V is TRBV20-1 and J is TRBJ2-5; no definite D call. Trimming left V 2 bases short and J 5 bases short, with 9 bases between. CDR1 is DFQATT and CDR2 is SNEGSKA in the germline V gene (reference sequence). The CDR3 covers 12 residues. Written as DNA, the CDR3 is TGCAGTGCTAGATTGAGCCGGGAGACCCAGTACTTC. Translation: CSARLSRETQYF.

To note about this clonotype: This may be a read error, as it is one base from a much larger clone. The chain uses TRBV20-1 and TRBJ2-1; 7 bases are a match to TRBD2. The length of the CDR3 is 15 residues. Germline loops: CDR1 DFQATT, CDR2 SNEGSKA (reference sequence). Here the CDR3 DNA reads TGCAGTGCTAAATCGTACCGGGAGGCGTACAATGAGCGGTTCTTC. Encoded protein: CSAKSYREAYNERFF.

This clonotype was seen ten or more times. The rearrangement joins TRBV6-1 to TRBJ2-7; 10 bases match TRBD2. J lost 4 bases, V lost 4 bases, and 19 bases had no gene match. The CDR3 loop spans 19 amino acids. CDR1 is MNHNS and CDR2 is SASEGT in the germline V gene. This CDR3 is CASSAPGQASSGSRYEQYF. In DNA form, the CDR3 reads TGTGCCAGCAGTGCACCGGGACAGGCTTCTAGCGGGAGTCGTTACGAGCAGTACTTC.

The chain employs TRBV20-1 and TRBJ2-7; possibly TRBD1 for D (5 bases). The CDR3 covers 16 residues. CDR1 and CDR2 from the germline V gene are DFQATT and SNEGSKA (reference sequence). The germline V and J ends were trimmed by 4 bases and 0 bases, with 19 bases remaining between them. The CDR3 protein is CSATGLRQSFSYEQYF. CDR3 nucleotide sequence: TGCAGTGCTACCGGTCTAAGACAGTCTTTCTCCTACGAGCAGTACTTC.